This paragraph reports one T cell receptor beta chain. The antigen it binds to is not known. No per-base quality is available; no much larger clone lies one base away. These data belong to a study of T cells of healthy individuals (dated by TCRdb to the late 2010s). The library was generated by 5' RACE. Instrument on record: Illumina MiSeq. TCRdb took the public reads, trimmed them with fastp at Q25, ran MiXCR for clone calling and kept in-frame beta chains. Entries are consolidated by CDR3 protein sequence, retaining the most common genes and DNA. A total of nearly 100,000 distinct CDR3 sequences appear in this sample, approximately 16% of them only once. The ten largest clones represent about 6% of the sample. Trimming at the junction amounts to 0 bases on V and 6 bases on J, and the germline ends lie 18 bases apart. Its CDR3 holds 16 amino acids, cysteine through phenylalanine. Only CDR3 DNA is held: 48 bases, read in frame from base 1. CDR1 MGHRA and CDR2 YSYEKL are derived from the germline V gene.

The origin of this receptor is a human donor in good health. The chain employs TRBV4-1 and TRBJ2-7; the D gene cannot be resolved reliably. CDR3 loop: CASSQDPRVPLAEQYF. DNA sequence: TGCGCCAGCAGCCAAGATCCCCGGGTTCCCCTGGCCGAGCAGTACTTC.